These 12 T cell receptor beta chains were sequenced from one sample in a study of T cell responses to AZD1222 COVID-19 vaccine. Measured with immunoSEQ multiplex PCR; TCRdb has only the in-frame clones, and not every one. The table has around 160,000 clones, around 94% seen once. The sequences come from peripheral blood, collected on day 0 of AZD1222 vaccination. The receptors derive from an adult in good health.

The CDR3 region is CASRNRGSGYTF. The CDR3 coding sequence is TGTGCCAGCAGGAACAGGGGATCTGGCTACACCTTC. The chain has TRBV7-2 and TRBJ1-2; 7 nucleotides match TRBD1. The CDR3 is 12 amino acids. V lost 6 bases, J lost 7 bases, and 5 bases stayed unmatched. CDR1 and CDR2 (germline): SGHTA, FQGNSA.

This rearrangement joins TRBV27 to TRBJ1-2; TRBD1 is a possible D gene (6 bases). This CDR3 spans 13 amino acids. Germline V lookup: CDR1 MNHEY, CDR2 SMNVEV (reference sequence). Trimming left V 2 bases short and J 8 bases short, with 12 bases between. The CDR3 region has the DNA TGTGCCAGCAGTTTACTGGGGGCGAGGGGCTACACCTTC. It specifies CASSLLGARGYTF.

V usage is TRBV15 and J usage is TRBJ1-4, with 8 nucleotides matching TRBD1. V gave up 3 bases and J gave up 4 bases; unmatched junction bases: 4. Germline CDR1 LNHNV, CDR2 YYDKDF (reference sequence). The CDR3 runs 15 residues. The CDR3 here is CATSSRTGINEKLFF. In DNA, the CDR3 is TGTGCCACCAGCAGCCGGACAGGGATTAATGAAAAACTGTTTTTT.

The chain uses TRBV29-1 and TRBJ1-2; D unclear. Germline CDR1 reads SQVTM; CDR2 reads ANQGSEA. V shed 2 bases and J shed 8 bases, with 15 bases lying between them. This CDR3 spans 13 amino acids. CDR3 residues: CSVEWLDRRGYTF. The CDR3 DNA is TGCAGCGTTGAATGGTTGGATAGGCGCGGCTACACCTTC.

The genes are TRBV27 and TRBJ1-3; D is perhaps TRBD1 (5 bases). With 10 bases removed from V and 0 bases from J, the gap between germline ends came to 13 bases. This CDR3 spans 14 amino acids. CDR1 and CDR2 (germline): MNHEY, SMNVEV (reference sequence). CDR3 in amino acids: CATRESGSGNTIYF. CDR3 in DNA: TGTGCCACCAGGGAATCGGGCTCTGGAAACACCATATATTTT.

The genes are TRBV6-2 or TRBV6-3 and TRBJ1-5, with D maybe TRBD1 (5 bases). Germline values: CDR1 MNHEY, CDR2 SVGEGT. V was pared by 2 bases and J by 6 bases, with 29 bases between. The CDR3 runs 20 residues. The CDR3 spells CASSYAPSTDSGERGQPQHF. CDR3 sequence (DNA): TGTGCCAGCAGTTACGCTCCCTCCACTGACAGTGGGGAAAGAGGTCAGCCCCAGCATTTT.

Turning to this clone: In this CDR3 the conserved last residue, phenylalanine or tryptophan, is missing, so a read error is likely. The DNA is omitted, as the CDR3 cannot be located on it reliably, and the CDR3 follows TCRdb's listing. The chain joins TRBV21-1 to TRBJ1-2. TRBV21-1 counts as a pseudogene. The CDR3 contains 10 residues when both ends are counted. The CDR3 is CASSNGTRLV.

The chain combines TRBV28 with TRBJ1-2; D might be TRBD1 (6 bases). Germline lookup yields CDR1 MDHEN and CDR2 SYDVKM. The CDR3 is 14 amino acids. Trimming removed 10 bases at V and 4 bases at J, with 19 bases between. As DNA, the CDR3 is TGTGCCATTCGAGGGGGTAGGGAATTCTATGGCTACACCTTC. Translated: CAIRGGREFYGYTF.

The chain has TRBV6-1 and TRBJ1-5; perhaps TRBD1 as D (5 bases). V lost 2 bases, J lost 2 bases, and 10 bases lay in between. This CDR3 has 15 amino acids. CDR1 and CDR2 (germline): MNHNS, SASEGT. As DNA, the CDR3 is TGTGCCAGCAGTGAACAGGGCGAGGGCAATCAGCCCCAGCATTTT. The encoded protein is CASSEQGEGNQPQHF.

The rearrangement links TRBV10-3 to TRBJ1-1; the D gene is possibly TRBD1 (5 bases). The V and J ends lost 0 bases and 4 bases respectively, with 12 bases between them. This CDR3 spans 15 amino acids. CDR1 and CDR2 from the germline V gene are ENHRY and SYGVKD. The CDR3 nucleotides are TGTGCCATCAGTGAGTCGACGGGGGTGGGCACTGAAGCTTTCTTT. It is translated as CAISESTGVGTEAFF.

This clone is medium-sized (0.01 to 0.1%) in the sample. The genes are TRBV4-2 and TRBJ2-1; D is possibly TRBD1 or TRBD2 (5 bases each). V was pared by 4 bases and J by 4 bases, with 14 bases between. CDR1 and CDR2 from the germline V gene are LGHNA and YNFKEQ. This CDR3 region has 15 residues. The CDR3 bases are TGTGCCAGCAGCCCTGGGGACCCACAATACAATGAGCAGTTCTTC. Its translation: CASSPGDPQYNEQFF.

The V call is TRBV27, the J call TRBJ2-1; D gene unclear. The CDR3 has 15 residues. In germline, CDR1 is MNHEY, CDR2 SMNVEV (reference sequence). V lost 6 bases and J lost 0, with 12 bases in between. CDR3 nucleotide sequence: TGTGCCAGCAGCCGGCGGCGTCCCTCCTACAATGAGCAGTTCTTC. Protein: CASSRRRPSYNEQFF.